The 14 T cell receptor beta chains in this list originate from one sample, sequenced in a study of control samples from healthy donors and cancer patients. The data were produced by immunoSEQ multiplex PCR, yet TCRdb's version contains in-frame clones alone and is incomplete. The data hold 120,000 or so clones, with roughly 89% observed a single time. The material sequenced was blood. Every receptor here comes from a man aged 30 to 45 in good health.

The table lists this clone with a count of one. The chain has TRBV5-1 and TRBJ2-7; 10 bases fit TRBD1. In germline, CDR1 is SGHRS, CDR2 YFSETQ. V was pared by 3 bases and J by 6 bases, with 6 bases of the junction left unmatched. This CDR3 is 14 amino acids long. This CDR3 is CASSSRDRGREQYF. In DNA form, the CDR3 reads TGCGCCAGCAGCTCCCGGGACAGGGGACGCGAGCAGTACTTC.

CDR3 nucleotides: TGCGCCAGCTCTAGCGGGGGGGTCGCAGATACGCAGTATTTT. Translated: CASSSGGVADTQYF. The rearrangement uses TRBV5-1 and TRBJ2-3, with TRBD2 identical over 12 bases. CDR3 length equals 14 residues. The germline V gene encodes CDR1 SGHRS and CDR2 YFSETQ. V trimming: 7 bases; J trimming: 4 bases; junction bases outside the gene matches: 4.

The CDR3 DNA is TGTGCCAGCAGTTACTCGGGGGGGCCCCAGCATTTT. This translates into CASSYSGGPQHF. The chain has TRBV6-2 or TRBV6-3 and TRBJ1-5, with a weak D call TRBD1 (5 bases). This CDR3 has 12 amino acids. The V gene's germline CDR1 is MNHEY and CDR2 SVGEGT. Trimming stripped 0 bases from V and 9 bases from J, with 6 bases between.

The chain employs TRBV14 and TRBJ1-1; D is possibly TRBD1 (5 bases). CDR3 length: 11 amino acids. Germline V lookup: CDR1 SGHDN, CDR2 FVKESK. Trimming removed 4 bases at V and 9 bases at J, with 9 bases between. DNA for the CDR3: TGTGCCAGCAGCCCAGGGTCTCAAGCTTTCTTT. Its translation: CASSPGSQAFF.

The V gene is TRBV6-1, the J gene TRBJ1-1; 8 nucleotides match TRBD1. The CDR3 sequence is 14 residues long. Trimming took 3 bases from V and 6 from J; bases not matched to a gene: 6. Germline assignment: CDR1 MNHNS and CDR2 SASEGT. The CDR3 coding sequence is TGTGCCAGCAGTGACGGGCAGGGGGCATCTGAAGCTTTCTTT. The encoded protein is CASSDGQGASEAFF.

This clone was seen only once. This sequence joins TRBV10-1 and TRBJ2-1; 7 positions agree with TRBD1. Germline CDR1 reads WNHNN; CDR2 reads SYGVQD (reference sequence). This CDR3 comprises 15 residues. Germline trimming cut 4 bases from V and 0 bases from J; bases unmatched to any gene: 3. CDR3 bases: TGCGCCAGCAGTGGACAGGGAGTCTCCTACAATGAGCAGTTCTTC. Amino acid sequence: CASSGQGVSYNEQFF.

The V gene is TRBV5-5, the J gene TRBJ2-5; 7 bases are shared with TRBD2. This CDR3 has 15 amino acids. The V gene's germline CDR1 is SGHKS and CDR2 YYEKEE (reference sequence). Trimming removed 0 bases from V and 5 bases from J; junction bases left unmatched: 7. As DNA, the CDR3 is TGTGCCAGCAGCTTGGCTTCTAGCGGCTTCGAGACCCAGTACTTC. Its protein product is CASSLASSGFETQYF.

This clone was found many times. CDR3 residues: CASSRGTENTEAFF. DNA for the CDR3: TGCGCCAGCAGCCGAGGGACGGAGAACACTGAAGCTTTCTTT. The V and J genes are TRBV4-1 and TRBJ1-1; tentative D call: TRBD1 (5 bases). Trimming pared 4 bases from V and 1 base from J, leaving 10 bases between. This CDR3 has 14 amino acids. Germline CDR1 is MGHRA and CDR2 is YSYEKL.

V is TRBV28 and J is TRBJ1-4; TRBD1 matches 9 bases. Unmatched junction bases numbered 6, after V lost 6 bases and J lost 4 bases. Germline V CDR1 and CDR2: MDHEN, SYDVKM. This CDR3 contains 15 residues. The DNA for the CDR3 is TGTGCCAGCAGCACAGGGGGCGGGGGTAATGAAAAACTGTTTTTT. This encodes CASSTGGGGNEKLFF.

V gene TRBV2 combines with J gene TRBJ1-1; D is uncertain. Germline lookup yields CDR1 SNHLY and CDR2 FYNNEI. The germline V and J ends were trimmed by 3 bases and 7 bases, with 9 bases remaining between them. CDR3 size: 12 residues. CDR3 nucleotides: TGTGCCAGCAGTGAGAGGGCCGTTGAAGCTTTCTTT. Amino acids: CASSERAVEAFF.

J is TRBJ2-3 and V is TRBV5-8; TRBD1 matches 8 bases. Germline loops: CDR1 SGHTS, CDR2 YDEGEE. The CDR3 contains 14 residues. V was clipped by 4 bases and J by 4 bases; unmatched bases: 5. The DNA for the CDR3 is TGTGCCAGCAGCCTAGGACAGGGCCCAGATACGCAGTATTTT. This translates into CASSLGQGPDTQYF.

The gene calls are TRBV12-3 or TRBV12-4 and TRBJ2-5; D is possibly TRBD2 (6 bases). V lost 3 bases and J 5 bases, leaving 10 bases between the germline ends. CDR3 length: 13 amino acids. The CDR3 region is CASSFGGSETQYF. The CDR3 DNA reads TGTGCCAGCAGTTTCGGAGGGAGCGAGACCCAGTACTTC.

The rearrangement joins TRBV2 to TRBJ1-1, with D maybe TRBD1 (6 bases). Trimming removed 11 bases at V and 4 bases at J, with 17 bases between. CDR1 is SNHLY, CDR2 FYNNEI, per germline. The CDR3 consists of 13 residues. DNA for the CDR3: TGTGCCGAACTGAGGGGGTTGGGCACTGAAGCTTTCTTT. Translating gives CAELRGLGTEAFF.

The gene calls are TRBV2 and TRBJ1-2; D is undetermined. This CDR3 region has 14 residues. Germline V gene sequence: CDR1 SNHLY, CDR2 FYNNEI. The germline V and J ends were trimmed by 0 bases and 7 bases, with 12 bases remaining between them. CDR3 in DNA: TGTGCCAGCAGTGAAGCGAAGGCGATGGGTGGCTACACCTTC. This sequence encodes CASSEAKAMGGYTF.